Below, 16 T cell receptor beta chains from the same sample are listed, as sequenced in a study of blood T cell repertoires in COVID-19. Sequencing was performed with immunoSEQ multiplex PCR; in TCRdb, only in-frame clones are kept and a portion is missing. This sample has about 180,000 clones, with over 80% found just once. Material: peripheral blood. The source is a woman between 65 and 79 years old with COVID-19, enrolled during active disease.

V is TRBV18 and J is TRBJ1-2; 8 nucleotides agree with TRBD1. Germline CDR1 KGHSH, CDR2 LQKENI. The length of the CDR3 is 14 residues. V trimming: 3 bases; J trimming: 5 bases; junction bases outside the gene matches: 5. Here the CDR3 DNA reads TGTGCCAGCTCACCCCGGGACAGGATATATGGCTACACCTTC. This translates into CASSPRDRIYGYTF.

The V and J genes are TRBV6-5 and TRBJ2-1, with D possibly being TRBD2 (5 bases). The germline CDR1 and CDR2 sequences are MNHEY and SVGAGI. This CDR3 spans 13 amino acids. Trimming took off 6 bases at V and 9 bases at J, with 15 bases between the two ends. The CDR3 reads CASRKAREGEQFF. CDR3 sequence (DNA): TGTGCCAGCAGAAAGGCCCGGGAAGGTGAGCAGTTCTTC.

This clone has a handful of counts. The sample contains more than one DNA sequence encoding this CDR3. The chain combines TRBV24-1 with TRBJ2-1; 8 bases are a match to TRBD1. CDR1 and CDR2 (germline): KGHDR, SFDVKD. J gave up 4 bases and V 4 bases, and 8 bases lay outside the gene matches. The CDR3 totals 16 residues. This CDR3 is CATSDRDRGRYNEQFF. CDR3 DNA: TGTGCCACCAGTGACCGAGACAGGGGCCGGTACAATGAGCAGTTCTTC.

This chain uses TRBV3-1 (or the pseudogene TRBV3-2) with TRBJ2-7; 11 nucleotides line up with TRBD1. The CDR3 length is 16 residues. CDR1 and CDR2 from the germline V gene are LGHDT and YNNKEL (reference sequence). V was clipped by 0 bases and J by 3 bases; unmatched bases: 4. The DNA for the CDR3 is TGTGCCAGCAGCCAAGACCCGGGACAGGGGGGCTACGAGCAGTACTTC. Encoded protein: CASSQDPGQGGYEQYF.

This clone was picked up one time. CDR3 bases: TGTGCCAGCAGTCTACAGGGGATCCTTAGTAACTATGGCTACACCTTC. As protein: CASSLQGILSNYGYTF. The V gene is TRBV6-2 or TRBV6-3, the J gene TRBJ1-2, with 7 bases fitting TRBD1. The CDR3 consists of 16 residues. Germline CDR1 MNHEY, CDR2 SVGEGT. Trimming at V came to 5 bases and at J to 1 base, leaving 10 bases not matched to a gene.

This chain uses TRBV7-2 with TRBJ2-2, with a possible D match to TRBD1 (5 bases). Trimming cost V 2 bases and J 0 bases, with 7 bases left between them. Germline V gives CDR1 SGHTA, CDR2 FQGNSA. The CDR3 runs 15 residues. CDR3 sequence reads: CASSLTGPNTGELFF. The CDR3 nucleotides are TGTGCCAGCAGCTTAACAGGACCGAACACCGGGGAGCTGTTTTTT. The full variable domain, its missing parts supplied by reference TRBV7-2 and TRBJ2-2, is GAGVSQSPSNKVTEKGKDVELRCDPISGHTALYWYRQSLGQGLEFLIYFQGNSAPDKSGLPSDRFSAERTGGSVSTLTIQRTQQEDSAVYLCASSLTGPNTGELFFGEGSRLTVL.

V usage is TRBV28 and J usage is TRBJ2-1; 9 nucleotides line up with TRBD2. The CDR3 length is 17 residues. J was trimmed by 4 bases and V by 8 bases; bases with no gene match: 15. Per germline, CDR1 MDHEN and CDR2 SYDVKM. In DNA, the CDR3 is TGTGCCAGCGAGGATTGGGGTGCGGGAGGGGTATACAATGAGCAGTTCTTC. Its translation is CASEDWGAGGVYNEQFF. The variable domain in full, completed from reference TRBV28 and TRBJ2-1, reads DVKVTQSSRYLVKRTGEKVFLECVQDMDHENMFWYRQDPGLGLRLIYFSYDVKMKEKGDIPEGYSVSREKKERFSLILESASTNQTSMYLCASEDWGAGGVYNEQFFGPGTRLTVL.

The genes are TRBV28 and TRBJ1-1; 7 bases are shared with TRBD1. Germline lookup yields CDR1 MDHEN and CDR2 SYDVKM. The V segment lost 2 bases and the J segment 6 bases; nucleotides outside the gene matches: 9. The CDR3 is 15 amino acids. The DNA of the CDR3 is TGTGCCAGCAGTTTAATAGACAGGGTGGCCGCTGAAGCTTTCTTT. It encodes CASSLIDRVAAEAFF.

This CDR3 is CASSYKVESGYGYTF. DNA of the CDR3: TGTGCCAGCAGTTACAAGGTTGAGTCGGGCTATGGCTACACCTTC. The chain uses TRBV6-5 and TRBJ1-2, with D unresolved. Looked up from germline, CDR1 is MNHEY and CDR2 is SVGAGI. The CDR3 has 15 residues. V was cut by 2 bases and J by 4 bases, with 14 bases left in between.

The CDR3: CASTGPGQGSRAQFF. The CDR3, as DNA: TGTGCCAGCACTGGCCCCGGACAGGGATCCCGAGCCCAGTTCTTC. The gene calls are TRBV3-1 (or the pseudogene TRBV3-2) and TRBJ2-1; TRBD1 matches 8 bases. The length of the CDR3 is 15 residues. J lost 13 bases, V lost 7 bases, and 18 bases had no gene match. Germline CDR1 reads LGHDT; CDR2 reads YNNKEL (reference sequence).

This clone was detected only a few times. The chain employs TRBV9 and TRBJ2-1; possibly TRBD2 for D (6 bases). The germline V gene has CDR1 SGDLS and CDR2 YYNGEE. V lost 1 base and J lost 8, with 19 bases in between. The CDR3 runs to 16 residues. CDR3 amino acids: CASSVRGGGIGDEQFF. The DNA of the CDR3 is TGTGCCAGCAGCGTACGGGGAGGCGGAATTGGCGATGAGCAGTTCTTC. The whole variable domain, filled in from reference TRBV9 and TRBJ2-1, reads DSGVTQTPKHLITATGQRVTLRCSPRSGDLSVYWYQQSLDQGLQFLIQYYNGEERAKGNILERFSAQQFPDLHSELNLSSLELGDSALYFCASSVRGGGIGDEQFFGPGTRLTVL.

The rearrangement uses TRBV5-4 and TRBJ1-3, with a possible D match to TRBD1 (6 bases). CDR1 and CDR2 (germline): SGHNT, YYREEE (reference sequence). V was shortened by 4 bases and J by 0 bases, with 11 bases between the two germline ends. The CDR3 runs to 15 residues. The CDR3 bases are TGTGCCAGCAGCCTCACAGGGAGCTCTGGAAACACCATATATTTT. It is translated as CASSLTGSSGNTIYF. Using reference TRBV5-4 and TRBJ1-3 for the parts outside the CDR3, the full variable domain is ETGVTQSPTHLIKTRGQQVTLRCSSQSGHNTVSWYQQALGQGPQFIFQYYREEENGRGNFPPRFSGLQFPNYSSELNVNALELDDSALYLCASSLTGSSGNTIYFGEGSWLTVV.

This clone has more than one count but fewer than ten. V and J are TRBV20-1 and TRBJ2-2; 9 nucleotides match TRBD2. The CDR3 is 17 residues long. CDR1 DFQATT and CDR2 SNEGSKA come from the germline V gene (reference sequence). Trimming took 3 bases from V and 2 from J; bases not matched to a gene: 10. CDR3 loop: CSASSRLAELNTGELFF. CDR3 DNA: TGCAGTGCTAGTTCCCGACTAGCGGAACTTAACACCGGGGAGCTGTTTTTT.

This clone was found once. This chain's CDR3 is CASSPGYEQFF. The CDR3 DNA is TGTGCCAGCAGCCCCGGTTATGAGCAGTTCTTC. The rearrangement joins TRBV7-8 to TRBJ2-1; D not resolved. The germline V and J ends were trimmed by 5 bases and 8 bases, with 7 bases remaining between them. The CDR3 contains 11 residues. Germline values: CDR1 SGHVS, CDR2 FQNEAQ.

CDR3 region: CASSPSSATNEKLFF. DNA for the CDR3: TGCGCCAGCAGCCCTAGCAGTGCAACTAATGAAAAACTGTTTTTT. This rearrangement joins TRBV4-1 to TRBJ1-4; D is undetermined. The germline V and J ends were trimmed by 4 bases and 0 bases, with 9 bases remaining between them. The CDR3 spans 15 residues. From germline, CDR1 is MGHRA and CDR2 YSYEKL.

V and J are TRBV5-1 and TRBJ2-6; D might be TRBD1 (6 bases). The CDR3 totals 17 residues. Germline-derived CDR1 and CDR2 are SGHRS and YFSETQ. V was cut by 4 bases and J by 0 bases, with 14 bases left in between. The CDR3 here is CASSPGHSNSGANVLTF. As DNA, the CDR3 is TGCGCCAGCAGCCCGGGACACTCTAACTCTGGGGCCAACGTCCTGACTTTC.